The clone carrying this T cell receptor (beta chain) appeared a few times. As yet, its antigen is unknown. The data stem from a study of beta chain features in type 1 diabetes. The study's findings and limits: In every one of the four CD4+ subsets, TCRB CDR3s were moderately but significantly shorter in Type 1 diabetes patients. Any HLA type influence on TCRB rearrangement was left unresolved here.

Each donor gave one heparinised blood draw averaging approximately 100 mL. All of the sorted populations showed purity greater than 95%. Expressed TCRB transcripts were sequenced because the entire RNA isolate underwent reverse transcription. An average of roughly 4 million reads was obtained for naive, central memory and regulatory T cell samples. Generated by immunoSEQ multiplex PCR, the TCRdb table keeps only in-frame clones and is missing some. This sample has 240,000 or so clones; roughly 22% occur once, and the top ten carry around 0.03%. Between the trimmed V and J ends, which lost 5 bases and 1 base, there was a span of 12 bases. Germline CDR1 and CDR2: LNHDA and SQIVND (reference sequence). The length of the CDR3 is 14 residues.

The chain carries TRBV19 and TRBJ2-7; D is possibly TRBD2 (5 bases). The receptor was isolated from a woman in her 40s with type 1 diabetes. The sequenced sample was naive CD4+ T cells from blood. The CDR3 here is CASSPRGDSYEQYF. In DNA form, the CDR3 reads TGTGCCAGTAGTCCCCGGGGAGATTCCTACGAGCAGTACTTC.